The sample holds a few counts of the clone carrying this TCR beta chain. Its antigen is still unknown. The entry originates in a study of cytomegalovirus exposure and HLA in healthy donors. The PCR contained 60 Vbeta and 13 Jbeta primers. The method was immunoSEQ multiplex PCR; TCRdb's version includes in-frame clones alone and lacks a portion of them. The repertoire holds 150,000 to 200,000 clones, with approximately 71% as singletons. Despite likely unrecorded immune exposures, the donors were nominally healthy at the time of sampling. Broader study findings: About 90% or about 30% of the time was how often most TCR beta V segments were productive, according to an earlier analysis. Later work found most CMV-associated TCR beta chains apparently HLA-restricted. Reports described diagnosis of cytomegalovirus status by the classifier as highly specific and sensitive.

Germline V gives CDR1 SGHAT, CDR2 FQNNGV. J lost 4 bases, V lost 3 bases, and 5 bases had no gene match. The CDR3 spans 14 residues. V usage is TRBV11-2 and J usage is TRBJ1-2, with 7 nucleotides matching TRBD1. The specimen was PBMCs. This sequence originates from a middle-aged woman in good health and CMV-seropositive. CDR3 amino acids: CASSFAQGPYGYTF. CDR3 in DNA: TGTGCCAGCAGCTTCGCACAGGGGCCCTATGGCTACACCTTC.